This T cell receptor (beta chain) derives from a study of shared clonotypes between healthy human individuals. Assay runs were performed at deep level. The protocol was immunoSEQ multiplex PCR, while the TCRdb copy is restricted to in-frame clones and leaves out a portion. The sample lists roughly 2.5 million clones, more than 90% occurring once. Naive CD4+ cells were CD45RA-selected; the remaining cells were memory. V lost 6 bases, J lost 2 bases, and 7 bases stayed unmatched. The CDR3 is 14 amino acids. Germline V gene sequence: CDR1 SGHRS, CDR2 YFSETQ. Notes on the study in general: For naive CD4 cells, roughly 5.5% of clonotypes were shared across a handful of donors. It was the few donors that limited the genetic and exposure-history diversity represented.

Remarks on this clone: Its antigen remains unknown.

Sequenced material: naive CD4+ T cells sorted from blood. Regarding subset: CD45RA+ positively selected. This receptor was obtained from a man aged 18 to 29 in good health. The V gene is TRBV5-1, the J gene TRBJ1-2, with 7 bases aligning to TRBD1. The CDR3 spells CASNARQGNYGYTF. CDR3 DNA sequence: TGCGCCAGCAATGCCCGACAGGGAAACTATGGCTACACCTTC.